These 5 T cell receptor beta chains share one sample of origin, sequenced in a study of blood T cell repertoires in COVID-19. Some clones are missing from TCRdb's copy, which holds only in-frame ones; the method was immunoSEQ multiplex PCR. The table lists around 460,000 clones, about 87% of them singletons. The sequenced material came from peripheral blood. The receptor set was obtained from a man aged 18 to 29 with COVID-19, enrolled during active disease.

The J gene is TRBJ2-1, the V gene TRBV7-8, with 8 bases lining up with TRBD2. Germline trimming cut 4 bases from V and 3 bases from J; bases unmatched to any gene: 5. Germline assignment: CDR1 SGHVS and CDR2 FQNEAQ. The CDR3 consists of 15 residues. The CDR3 region is CASSSSGGLYNEQFF. DNA of the CDR3: TGTGCCAGCAGCTCCAGCGGGGGACTCTACAATGAGCAGTTCTTC.

This chain uses TRBV19 with TRBJ2-6, with 7 nucleotides matching TRBD1. V gave up 2 bases and J gave up 0 bases; unmatched junction bases: 10. Germline lookup yields CDR1 LNHDA and CDR2 SQIVND (reference sequence). The CDR3 runs 19 residues. The CDR3 is CASSILRQGRTSGANVLTF. The CDR3 DNA reads as TGTGCCAGTAGTATACTCCGACAGGGAAGGACCTCTGGGGCCAACGTCCTGACTTTC.

The chain uses TRBV7-9 and TRBJ2-7; a possible D gene is TRBD2 (5 bases). This CDR3 has 13 residues. V was cut by 5 bases and J by 1 base, with 9 bases left in between. Germline values: CDR1 SEHNR, CDR2 FQNEAQ (reference sequence). DNA for the CDR3: TGTGCCAGCAGCCCGGGGATATCCTACGAGCAGTACTTC. Its translation is CASSPGISYEQYF.

The chain combines TRBV13 with TRBJ2-1, with a tentative D call TRBD2 (6 bases). The germline CDR1 and CDR2 sequences are PRHDT and FYEKMQ (reference sequence). This CDR3 contains 14 residues. V dropped 5 bases and J dropped 3 bases, with 11 bases sitting between them. The CDR3 DNA sequence: TGTGCCAGCAGCCCCCCGACTAGCTACAATGAGCAGTTCTTC. Translated, it gives CASSPPTSYNEQFF.

This clone was detected a few times. V is TRBV7-9 and J is TRBJ2-7; tentatively, D is TRBD1 (6 bases). The CDR3 runs to 12 residues. The V and J ends lost 8 bases and 2 bases respectively, with 10 bases between them. In germline, CDR1 is SEHNR, CDR2 FQNEAQ (reference sequence). For the CDR3, the DNA is TGTGCCAGCCGGGACATAACCTACGAGCAGTACTTC. Its translation is CASRDITYEQYF.